Listed below are T cell receptor beta chains from one sample, sequenced in a study of blood T cell repertoires in COVID-19. This table comes from immunoSEQ multiplex PCR, and its TCRdb copy is limited to in-frame clones, with some not included. This sample carries 250,000 to 300,000 clones, approximately 91% of them seen once, and the ten largest clones take approximately 2.4%. The sample comprised PBMCs or T cells enriched from blood (not recorded which). These receptors were obtained from a woman aged 35 to 49 with acute COVID-19. The CDR3 runs from the conserved cysteine through the conserved F or W. Each record gives: clone size, D gene, J gene, V gene, CDR3 protein, CDR3 DNA. The D gene is left open where the match is weak. Expanded clones get a size class; other rows say once, few or many, or leave the size out.

abundance: .
d_gene: .
j_gene: TRBJ2-5
v_gene: TRBV18
CDR3aa: CASSPGSPETQYF
CDR3nt: TGTGCCAGCTCACCAGGTAGCCCCGAGACCCAGTACTTC

abundance: once
d_gene: .
j_gene: TRBJ2-7
v_gene: TRBV6-5
CDR3aa: CASRGASLPEQYF
CDR3nt: TGTGCCAGCAGGGGGGCCTCTTTACCCGAGCAGTACTTC

abundance: once
d_gene: .
j_gene: TRBJ1-1
v_gene: TRBV4-3
CDR3aa: CASSRRLVGGWSNTEAFF
CDR3nt: TGCGCCAGCAGCCGCCGACTGGTGGGCGGGTGGTCGAACACTGAAGCTTTCTTT

abundance: .
d_gene: TRBD2
j_gene: TRBJ2-1
v_gene: TRBV14
CDR3aa: CASSPSGGTYNEQFF
CDR3nt: TGTGCCAGCAGCCCGAGCGGGGGGACCTACAATGAGCAGTTCTTC

abundance: .
d_gene: .
j_gene: TRBJ2-1
v_gene: TRBV28
CDR3aa: CASNGRGGSYNEQFF
CDR3nt: TGTGCCAGCAACGGTCGAGGCGGCTCCTACAATGAGCAGTTCTTC

abundance: .
d_gene: .
j_gene: TRBJ1-1
v_gene: TRBV5-1
CDR3aa: CASSLEAMNTEAFF
CDR3nt: TGCGCCAGCAGCTTAGAAGCGATGAACACTGAAGCTTTCTTT

abundance: .
d_gene: .
j_gene: TRBJ1-2
v_gene: TRBV7-2
CDR3aa: CASSRDTAGGGYTF
CDR3nt: TGTGCCAGCAGCCGGGACACGGCGGGGGGTGGCTACACCTTC

abundance: .
d_gene: .
j_gene: TRBJ1-4
v_gene: TRBV11-3
CDR3aa: CASSYRDRGEKLFF
CDR3nt: TGTGCCAGCAGCTACAGGGACCGCGGTGAAAAACTGTTTTTT

abundance: .
d_gene: .
j_gene: TRBJ1-2
v_gene: TRBV18
CDR3aa: CASSQQSYQAYGYTF
CDR3nt: TGTGCCAGCTCCCAACAGAGTTATCAAGCCTATGGCTACACCTTC

abundance: .
d_gene: .
j_gene: TRBJ1-2
v_gene: TRBV10-3
CDR3aa: CAISGTPANYGYTF
CDR3nt: TGTGCCATCAGTGGGACACCAGCTAACTATGGCTACACCTTC

abundance: .
d_gene: TRBD1
j_gene: TRBJ2-1
v_gene: TRBV24-1
CDR3aa: CATSDLGQGVHNEQFF
CDR3nt: TGTGCCACCAGTGACCTGGGACAGGGGGTTCACAATGAGCAGTTCTTC

abundance: .
d_gene: TRBD1
j_gene: TRBJ1-2
v_gene: TRBV28
CDR3aa: CASSFEDRGVGYTF
CDR3nt: TGTGCCAGCAGTTTTGAGGACAGGGGGGTTGGCTACACCTTC

abundance: .
d_gene: TRBD1
j_gene: TRBJ2-7
v_gene: TRBV6-2/TRBV6-3
CDR3aa: CASSPGTGGEQYF
CDR3nt: TGTGCCAGCAGCCCCGGGACAGGGGGCGAGCAGTACTTC

abundance: .
d_gene: .
j_gene: TRBJ1-1
v_gene: TRBV2
CDR3aa: CASRGLGTEAFF
CDR3nt: TGTGCCAGCAGGGGACTCGGCACTGAAGCTTTCTTT

abundance: .
d_gene: TRBD1
j_gene: TRBJ1-5
v_gene: TRBV2
CDR3aa: CASRTGGVGQPQHF
CDR3nt: TGTGCCAGCAGAACAGGGGGGGTGGGTCAGCCCCAGCATTTT

abundance: once
d_gene: .
j_gene: TRBJ2-5
v_gene: TRBV21-1
CDR3aa: CASSKARTSARGGETQYF
CDR3nt: TGTGCCAGCAGCAAAGCCCGGACTAGCGCTCGAGGGGGAGAGACCCAGTACTTC

abundance: .
d_gene: TRBD1
j_gene: TRBJ2-4
v_gene: TRBV3-1/TRBV3-2
CDR3aa: CASSQKGANIQYF
CDR3nt: TGTGCCAGCAGCCAAAAGGGGGCGAATATTCAGTACTTC

abundance: .
d_gene: TRBD1
j_gene: TRBJ1-2
v_gene: TRBV3-1/TRBV3-2
CDR3aa: CASSRTGAGYTF
CDR3nt: TGTGCCAGCAGCAGAACAGGGGCTGGCTACACCTTC

abundance: few
d_gene: .
j_gene: TRBJ2-5
v_gene: TRBV3-1/TRBV3-2
CDR3aa: CASSQGTKRYF
CDR3nt: TGTGCCAGCAGCCAGGGGACAAAGAGGTACTTC

abundance: .
d_gene: .
j_gene: TRBJ1-6
v_gene: TRBV7-8
CDR3aa: CASSLDRLNSPLHF
CDR3nt: TGTGCCAGCAGCCTCGACAGGCTTAATTCACCCCTCCACTTT

abundance: .
d_gene: TRBD1
j_gene: TRBJ2-5
v_gene: TRBV18
CDR3aa: CASSPLPGQGGKTQYF
CDR3nt: TGTGCCAGCTCACCACTACCGGGACAGGGCGGGAAGACCCAGTACTTC

abundance: .
d_gene: .
j_gene: TRBJ1-4
v_gene: TRBV9
CDR3aa: CASSPDRVNEKLFF
CDR3nt: TGTGCCAGCAGCCCGGACAGAGTTAATGAAAAACTGTTTTTT

abundance: .
d_gene: TRBD1
j_gene: TRBJ2-1
v_gene: TRBV11-3
CDR3aa: CASSLADRGGNEQFF
CDR3nt: TGTGCCAGCAGCTTAGCGGACAGGGGGGGCAATGAGCAGTTCTTC

abundance: .
d_gene: TRBD1
j_gene: TRBJ2-7
v_gene: TRBV5-4
CDR3aa: CASSPWTGSYEQYF
CDR3nt: TGTGCCAGCAGCCCATGGACAGGCTCCTACGAGCAGTACTTC

abundance: .
d_gene: .
j_gene: TRBJ1-1
v_gene: TRBV10-3
CDR3aa: CAISESGASTEAFF
CDR3nt: TGTGCCATCAGTGAGTCGGGGGCGAGCACTGAAGCTTTCTTT

abundance: once
d_gene: .
j_gene: TRBJ1-5
v_gene: TRBV6-1
CDR3aa: CASSEALRAGVEPQHF
CDR3nt: TGTGCCAGCAGTGAAGCGCTTCGGGCAGGGGTAGAGCCCCAGCATTTT